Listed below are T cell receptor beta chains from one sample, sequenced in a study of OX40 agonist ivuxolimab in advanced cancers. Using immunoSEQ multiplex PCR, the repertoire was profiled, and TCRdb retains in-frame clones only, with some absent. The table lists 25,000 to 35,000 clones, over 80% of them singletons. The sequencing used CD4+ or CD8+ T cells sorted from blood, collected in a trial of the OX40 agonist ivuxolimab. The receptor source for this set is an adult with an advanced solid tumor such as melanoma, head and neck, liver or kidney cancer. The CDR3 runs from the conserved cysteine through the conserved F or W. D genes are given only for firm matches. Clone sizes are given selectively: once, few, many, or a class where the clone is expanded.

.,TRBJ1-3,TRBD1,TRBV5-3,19,CARSLNPEAFWDSINTIYF,TGTGCCAGAAGCTTGAATCCAGAGGCATTTTGGGACAGTATAAACACCATATATTTT
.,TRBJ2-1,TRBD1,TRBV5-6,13,CASSYTGADEQFF,TGTGCCAGCAGCTATACAGGGGCTGATGAGCAGTTCTTC
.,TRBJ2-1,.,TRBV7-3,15,CASSLMGAPYNEQFF,TGTGCCAGCAGCTTAATGGGGGCCCCTTACAATGAGCAGTTCTTC
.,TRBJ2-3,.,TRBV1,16,CTSSLAGYSSTDTQYF,TGCACCAGCAGCCTCGCGGGATATTCTAGCACAGATACGCAGTATTTT
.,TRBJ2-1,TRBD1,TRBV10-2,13,CASGDRAKHEQFF,TGCGCCAGCGGCGACAGGGCGAAGCATGAGCAGTTCTTC
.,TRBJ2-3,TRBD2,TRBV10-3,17,CAISETPGLAGSDTQYF,TGTGCCATCAGTGAAACCCCGGGACTAGCGGGTTCGGATACGCAGTATTTT
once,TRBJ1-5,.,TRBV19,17,CASSSKGQSYSNQPQHF,TGTGCCAGTAGTTCAAAAGGACAGTCTTATAGCAATCAGCCCCAGCATTTT
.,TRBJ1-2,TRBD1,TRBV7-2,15,CASSFRTGENYGYTF,TGTGCCAGCAGCTTTCGGACAGGGGAAAACTATGGCTACACCTTC
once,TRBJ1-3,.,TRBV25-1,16,CASSELGEGRGNTIYF,TGTGCCAGCAGTGAATTAGGAGAGGGGAGGGGAAACACCATATATTTT
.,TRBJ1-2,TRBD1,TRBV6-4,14,CASRPGQPSDGYTF,TGTGCCAGCAGACCGGGACAGCCAAGTGATGGCTACACCTTC
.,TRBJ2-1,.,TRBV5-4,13,CASSLPGYNEQFF,TGTGCCAGCAGCTTACCAGGCTACAATGAGCAGTTCTTC
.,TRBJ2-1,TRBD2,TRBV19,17,CASSIDPGTSGSNEQFF,TGTGCCAGTAGTATAGATCCGGGGACTAGCGGGAGTAATGAGCAGTTCTTC
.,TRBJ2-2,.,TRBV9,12,CASSVGYGELFF,TGTGCCAGCAGCGTAGGTTACGGGGAGCTGTTTTTT
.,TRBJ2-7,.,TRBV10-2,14,CASSDRGSSYEQYF,TGCGCCAGCAGTGACAGGGGATCCTCCTACGAGCAGTACTTC
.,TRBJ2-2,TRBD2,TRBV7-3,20,CASSLLGLAGVRDGTGELFF,TGTGCCAGCAGCCTCCTGGGGCTAGCGGGAGTTAGAGACGGCACCGGGGAGCTGTTTTTT
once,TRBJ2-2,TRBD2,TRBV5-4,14,CASSPSLAAGELFF,TGTGCCAGCAGCCCCAGTCTAGCGGCCGGGGAGCTGTTTTTT
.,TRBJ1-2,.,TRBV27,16,CASTPGGAGANYGYTF,TGTGCCAGCACCCCTGGGGGGGCAGGGGCTAACTATGGCTACACCTTC
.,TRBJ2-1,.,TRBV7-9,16,CASSSPHRAAYNEQFF,TGTGCCAGCAGCTCCCCCCACAGGGCGGCCTACAATGAGCAGTTCTTC
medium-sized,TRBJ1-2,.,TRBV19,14,CASKPRQLNYGYTF,TGTGCCAGTAAGCCGAGACAGCTAAACTATGGCTACACCTTC
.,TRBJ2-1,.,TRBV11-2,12,CASSISGNEQFF,TGTGCCAGCAGCATTAGCGGCAATGAGCAGTTCTTC